This T cell receptor beta chain was recorded in a study of Ad26.COV2.S vaccination and SARS-CoV-2 variants. Study-level background: The Ad26.COV2.S arm of the COV1001 trial was where the donor was placed.

Study-level findings and limits: Measurements of TCR breadth and depth may have given underestimates of the total T cell responses. People who got the vaccine or the placebo had similar non-spike TCR breadth.

The CDR3 is made up of 15 amino acids. The trim removed 5 bases at V and 5 bases at J, leaving 6 bases unmatched. CDR1 and CDR2 (germline): SGHTA, FQGTGA. For this clone: Its target is unknown.

Stated treatment: roughly 18 received Ad26.COV2.S at low or high dose, single or two shots; about 5 received placebo; per-sample allocation not given. Samples came from day 63 after the first vaccine or placebo injection. This adult donor, from Boston, was 18-55 years old. The repertoire was sequenced with immunoSEQ multiplex PCR; TCRdb's copy has only in-frame clones and lacks some. The sample includes a few hundred thousand clones, approximately 89% seen only once; the top ten take about 3.1%. This material consisted of peripheral blood, taken in a trial of Ad26.COV2.S vaccine versus placebo. This clonotype was sampled from a person between 18 and 60 years old who received the Ad26.COV2.S COVID-19 vaccine or a placebo. V usage is TRBV7-3 and J usage is TRBJ2-5; 12 positions agree with TRBD2. This CDR3 reads CASSRTSGAWETQYF. Written as DNA, the CDR3 is TGTGCCAGCAGCCGGACTAGCGGGGCTTGGGAGACCCAGTACTTC.